The clone carrying this TCR beta chain has a count of ten or more. Its antigen remains unidentified. An end of the junction does not agree with germline; a read error may underlie this. These data originate in a study of tumor-infiltrating lymphocytes in primary liver carcinoma. About the study: Patients of both sexes were 30 to 69 years old.

The investigators made TCR beta cDNA from around 530 ng total RNA, using a constant-region primer. Three nested multiplex PCR rounds, a slightly modified ARM-PCR, produced the libraries for TCR beta. The two initial PCR rounds, around 11 cycles each, used TRBV1-TRBV30 forward and C-beta reverse primers. Each CDR3 protein is one row after TCRdb ran MiXCR on the multiplex PCR reads. The sample includes some 94,000 distinct CDR3 sequences, 69% of them seen just once. Both RNA and DNA were isolated together from approximately 20-30 mg of bulk tissue that had not been sorted. For each tumor, five separate regions were sampled. CDR1 is SGHKS and CDR2 is YYEKEE in the germline V gene (reference sequence). The CDR3 is 12 residues long. Study-level results: The study found only about 8-24% of top clones in all five tumor regions. A significantly higher top-250-clone fraction was recorded for tumors than for blood (p = 0.039).

The gene calls are TRBV5-5 and TRBJ1-1; D is unclear. Sequenced: liver tumor tissue from sampling region 5. Regarding subset: tumor region T5, tumor centre. This TCR was recovered from a woman aged 55-70 years with primary liver carcinoma and hepatitis B virus infection. The CDR3 sequence is CATSGVTTEAFF. The CDR3 DNA follows: TGTGCCACCAGCGGGGTGACGACTGAAGCTTTCTTT.